The clone carrying this T cell receptor (beta chain) was observed a few times. Its antigen is unknown. This record comes from a study of blood T cells in healthy people across ages. Study results and caveats: Per million T cells, TCR beta diversity dropped about linearly as age rose. For the donors, CMV status was unknown and possibly confounded expanded clonotype changes. More naive CD4+ cells and higher diversity marked long-lived donors relative to aged donors.

Using a J-beta primer mix together with a sample-barcoded 5' primer, a second PCR was run for roughly 7 to 12 cycles. TCRdb analysed the 5' RACE reads with MiXCR anew, one entry per CDR3 protein. The profile shows more than 800,000 distinct CDR3 sequences, 25% to 30% of them singletons. The CDR3 has 16 residues. Trimming at V came to 6 bases and at J to 7 bases, leaving 11 bases not matched to a gene. Material for sequencing was blood. The J gene is TRBJ1-4, the V gene TRBV12-3 or TRBV12-4, with TRBD1 matching over 10 bases. The TCR was taken from a woman over 75 in good health. CDR3 residues: CASRAPPGQGGEKLFF. The CDR3 DNA follows: TGTGCCAGCAGAGCTCCGCCCGGACAGGGGGGTGAAAAACTGTTTTTT.